This entry is about one TCR beta chain. The antigen is not known. The source of the sample is a study of cytomegalovirus exposure and HLA in healthy donors. Study-level results: CMV serostatus stood as the only immune exposure information on hand. Most CMV-associated TCR beta chains were later found to appear HLA-restricted.

PCR primers comprised 60 Vbeta and 13 Jbeta primers. Using immunoSEQ multiplex PCR, the repertoire was profiled, and TCRdb retains in-frame clones only, with some absent. This sample has some 170,000 clones, with over 60% found just once. The source is a man between 40 and 49 years old in good health and CMV-seropositive. Sequencing was done on a sample of PBMCs.

The CDR3 region is CASSHGTSGNTGELFF. In nucleotides, the CDR3 is TGTGCCAGCAGCCACGGGACTAGCGGGAACACCGGGGAGCTGTTTTTT. The V call is TRBV28, the J call TRBJ2-2; 11 bases map to TRBD2. Trimming removed 6 bases from V and 1 base from J; junction bases left unmatched: 4. CDR3 length equals 16 residues. Per the germline V gene, CDR1 is MDHEN and CDR2 is SYDVKM. Combining the CDR3 with reference TRBV28 and TRBJ2-2 gives the whole variable domain DVKVTQSSRYLVKRTGEKVFLECVQDMDHENMFWYRQDPGLGLRLIYFSYDVKMKEKGDIPEGYSVSREKKERFSLILESASTNQTSMYLCASSHGTSGNTGELFFGEGSRLTVL.